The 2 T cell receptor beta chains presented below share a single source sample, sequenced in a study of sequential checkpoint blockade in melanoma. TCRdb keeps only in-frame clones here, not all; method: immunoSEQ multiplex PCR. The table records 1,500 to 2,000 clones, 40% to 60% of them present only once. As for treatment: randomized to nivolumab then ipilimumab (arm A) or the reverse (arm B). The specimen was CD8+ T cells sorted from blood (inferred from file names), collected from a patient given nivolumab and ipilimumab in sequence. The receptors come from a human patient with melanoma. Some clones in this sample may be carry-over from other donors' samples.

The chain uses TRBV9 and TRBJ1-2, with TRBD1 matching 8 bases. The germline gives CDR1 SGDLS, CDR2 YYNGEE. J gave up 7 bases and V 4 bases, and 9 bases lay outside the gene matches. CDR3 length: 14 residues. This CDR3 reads CASSRTGRDRGYTF. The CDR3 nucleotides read TGTGCCAGCAGCCGGACAGGGCGGGATCGTGGCTACACCTTC.

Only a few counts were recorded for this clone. The CDR3 reads CASRMQGGLAYEQYF. Here the CDR3 DNA reads TGTGCCAGCAGAATGCAGGGGGGCCTAGCCTACGAGCAGTACTTC. The rearrangement uses TRBV7-6 and TRBJ2-7, with a possible D match to TRBD1 (7 bases). Between the trimmed V and J ends, which lost 6 bases and 2 bases, there was a span of 17 bases. CDR3 length equals 15 residues. CDR1 is SGHVS, CDR2 FNYEAQ, per germline.